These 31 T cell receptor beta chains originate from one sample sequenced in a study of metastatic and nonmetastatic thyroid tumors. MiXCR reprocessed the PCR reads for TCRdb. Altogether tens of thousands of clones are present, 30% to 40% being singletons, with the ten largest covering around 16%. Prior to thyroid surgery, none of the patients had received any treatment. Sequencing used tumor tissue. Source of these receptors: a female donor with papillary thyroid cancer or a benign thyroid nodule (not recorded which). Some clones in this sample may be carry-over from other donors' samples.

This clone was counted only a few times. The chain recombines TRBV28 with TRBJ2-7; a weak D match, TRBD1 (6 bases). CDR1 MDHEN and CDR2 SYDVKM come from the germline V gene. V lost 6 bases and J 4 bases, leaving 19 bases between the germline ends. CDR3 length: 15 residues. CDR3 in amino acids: CASRGTGSAAYEQYF. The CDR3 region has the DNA TGTGCCAGCAGGGGAACAGGGAGTGCGGCTTACGAGCAGTACTTC.

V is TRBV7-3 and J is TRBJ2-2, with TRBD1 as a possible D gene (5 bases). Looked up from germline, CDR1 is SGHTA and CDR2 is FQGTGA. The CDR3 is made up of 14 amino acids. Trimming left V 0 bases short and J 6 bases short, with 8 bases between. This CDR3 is CASSLTWGAGELFF. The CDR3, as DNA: TGTGCCAGCAGCTTAACTTGGGGCGCCGGGGAGCTGTTTTTT.

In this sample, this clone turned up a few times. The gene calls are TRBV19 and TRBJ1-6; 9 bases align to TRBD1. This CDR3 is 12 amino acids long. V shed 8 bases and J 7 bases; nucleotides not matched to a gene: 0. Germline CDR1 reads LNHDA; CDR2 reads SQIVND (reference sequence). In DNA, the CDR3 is TGTGCCAGTGGGACAGGGAATTCACCCCTCCACTTT. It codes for CASGTGNSPLHF.

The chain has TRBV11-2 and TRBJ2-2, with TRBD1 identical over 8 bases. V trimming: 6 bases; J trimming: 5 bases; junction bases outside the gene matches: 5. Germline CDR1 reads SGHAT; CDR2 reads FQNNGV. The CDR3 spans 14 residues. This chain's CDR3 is CASRTDRDTGELFF. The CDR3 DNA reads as TGTGCCAGCAGGACGGACAGGGATACCGGGGAGCTGTTTTTT.

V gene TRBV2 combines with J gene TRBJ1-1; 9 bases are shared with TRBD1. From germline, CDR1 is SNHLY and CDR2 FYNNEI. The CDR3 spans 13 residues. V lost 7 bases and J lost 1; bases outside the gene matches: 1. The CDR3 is CASKQGANTEAFF. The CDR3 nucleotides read TGTGCCAGCAAACAGGGGGCGAACACTGAAGCTTTCTTT.

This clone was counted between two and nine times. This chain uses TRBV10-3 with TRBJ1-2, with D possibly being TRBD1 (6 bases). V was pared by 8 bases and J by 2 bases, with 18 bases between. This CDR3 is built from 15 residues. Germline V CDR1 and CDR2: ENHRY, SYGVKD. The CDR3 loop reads CAIGRGQSQNYGYTF. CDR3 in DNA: TGTGCCATCGGGCGGGGGCAATCCCAGAACTATGGCTACACCTTC.

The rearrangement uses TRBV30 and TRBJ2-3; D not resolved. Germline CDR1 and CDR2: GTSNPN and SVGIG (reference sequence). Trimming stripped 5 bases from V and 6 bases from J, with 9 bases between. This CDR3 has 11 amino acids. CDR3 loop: CAWSVGDTQYF. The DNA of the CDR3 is TGTGCCTGGTCTGTAGGGGATACGCAGTATTTT.

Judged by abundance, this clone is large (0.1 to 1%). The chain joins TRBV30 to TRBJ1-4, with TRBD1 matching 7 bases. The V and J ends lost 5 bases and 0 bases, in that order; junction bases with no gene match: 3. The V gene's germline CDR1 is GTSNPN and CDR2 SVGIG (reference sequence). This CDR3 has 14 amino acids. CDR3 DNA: TGTGCCTGGGGGGACAGAACAACTAATGAAAAACTGTTTTTT. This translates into CAWGDRTTNEKLFF.

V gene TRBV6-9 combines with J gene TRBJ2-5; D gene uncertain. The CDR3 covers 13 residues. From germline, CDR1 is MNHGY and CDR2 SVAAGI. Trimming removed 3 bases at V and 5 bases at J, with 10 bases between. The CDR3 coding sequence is TGTGCCAGCAGTTACCAATTTGCTGAGACCCAGTACTTC. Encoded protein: CASSYQFAETQYF.

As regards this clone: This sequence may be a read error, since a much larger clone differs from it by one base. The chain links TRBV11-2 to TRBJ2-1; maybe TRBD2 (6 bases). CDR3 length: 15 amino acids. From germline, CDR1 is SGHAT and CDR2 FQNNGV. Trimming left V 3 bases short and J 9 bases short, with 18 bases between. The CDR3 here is CASSFGSGWAGEQFF. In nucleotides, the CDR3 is TGTGCCAGCAGCTTTGGAAGCGGGTGGGCCGGTGAGCAGTTCTTC.

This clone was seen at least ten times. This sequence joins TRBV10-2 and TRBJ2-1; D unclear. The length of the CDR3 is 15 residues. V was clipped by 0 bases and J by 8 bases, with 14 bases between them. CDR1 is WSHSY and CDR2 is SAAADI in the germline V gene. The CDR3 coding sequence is TGCGCCAGCAGTGAGTCGACTGCAACCGGGCATGAGCAGTTCTTC. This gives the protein CASSESTATGHEQFF.

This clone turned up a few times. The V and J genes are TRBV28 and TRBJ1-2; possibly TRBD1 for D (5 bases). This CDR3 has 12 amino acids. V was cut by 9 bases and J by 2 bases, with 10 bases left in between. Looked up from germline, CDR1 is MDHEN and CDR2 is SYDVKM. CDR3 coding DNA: TGTGCCAGTGGGACCGCCAACTATGGCTACACCTTC. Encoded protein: CASGTANYGYTF.

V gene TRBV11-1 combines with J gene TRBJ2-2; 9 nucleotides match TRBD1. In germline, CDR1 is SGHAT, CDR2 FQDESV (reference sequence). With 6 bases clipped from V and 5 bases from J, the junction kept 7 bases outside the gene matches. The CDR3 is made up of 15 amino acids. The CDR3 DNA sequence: TGTGCCAGCAGTCTCCAGGGACAGGGAACCGGGGAGCTGTTTTTT. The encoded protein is CASSLQGQGTGELFF.

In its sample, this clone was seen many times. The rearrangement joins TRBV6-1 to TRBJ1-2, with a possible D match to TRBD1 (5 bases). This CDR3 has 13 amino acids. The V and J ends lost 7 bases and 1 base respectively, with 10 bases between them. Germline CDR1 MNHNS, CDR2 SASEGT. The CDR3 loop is CASKEGFNYGYTF. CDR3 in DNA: TGTGCCAGCAAGGAGGGGTTTAACTATGGCTACACCTTC.

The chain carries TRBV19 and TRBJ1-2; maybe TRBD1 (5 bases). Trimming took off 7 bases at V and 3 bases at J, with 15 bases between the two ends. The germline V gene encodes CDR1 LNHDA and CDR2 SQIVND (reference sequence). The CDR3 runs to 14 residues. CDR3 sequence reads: CASTPGQGHYGYTF. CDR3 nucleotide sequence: TGTGCCAGTACCCCGGGGCAGGGACACTATGGCTACACCTTC. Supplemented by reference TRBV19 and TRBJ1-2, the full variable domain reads DGGITQSPKYLFRKEGQNVTLSCEQNLNHDAMYWYRQDPGQGLRLIYYSQIVNDFQKGDIAEGYSVSREKKESFPLTVTSAQKNPTAFYLCASTPGQGHYGYTFGSGTRLTVV.

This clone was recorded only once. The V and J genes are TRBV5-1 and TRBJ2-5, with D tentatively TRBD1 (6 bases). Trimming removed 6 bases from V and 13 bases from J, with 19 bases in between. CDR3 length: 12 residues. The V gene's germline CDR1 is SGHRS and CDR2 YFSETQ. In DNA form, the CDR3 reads TGCGCCAGCAACTCCACCGGGACACTAAGGTACTTC. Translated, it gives CASNSTGTLRYF.

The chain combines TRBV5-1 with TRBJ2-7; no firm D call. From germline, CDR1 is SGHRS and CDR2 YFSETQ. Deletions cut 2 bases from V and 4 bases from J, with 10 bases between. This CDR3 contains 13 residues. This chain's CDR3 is CASSFQEKYEQYF. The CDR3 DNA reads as TGCGCCAGCAGCTTCCAAGAGAAGTACGAGCAGTACTTC.

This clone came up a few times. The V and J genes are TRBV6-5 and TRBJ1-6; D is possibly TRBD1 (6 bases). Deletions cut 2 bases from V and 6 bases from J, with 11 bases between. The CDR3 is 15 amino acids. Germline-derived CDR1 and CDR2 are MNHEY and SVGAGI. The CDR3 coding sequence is TGTGCCAGCAGTTACGAGGACAGTACTAATTCACCCCTCCACTTT. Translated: CASSYEDSTNSPLHF.

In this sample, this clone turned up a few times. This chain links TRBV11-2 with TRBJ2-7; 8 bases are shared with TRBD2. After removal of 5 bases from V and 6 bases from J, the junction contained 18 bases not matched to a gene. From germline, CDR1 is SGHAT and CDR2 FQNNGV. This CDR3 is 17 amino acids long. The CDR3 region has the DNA TGTGCCAGCAGCGCTAGGGGCCAAACTAGCGGAACTGGCGAGCAGTACTTC. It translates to CASSARGQTSGTGEQYF.

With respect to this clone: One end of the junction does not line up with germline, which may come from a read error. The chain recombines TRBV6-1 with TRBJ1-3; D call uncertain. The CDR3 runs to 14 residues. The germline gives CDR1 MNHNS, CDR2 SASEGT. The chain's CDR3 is CASSEDHSGNTIYF. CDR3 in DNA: TGTGCCAGCAGCGAAGACCACTCTGGAAACACCATATATTTT.

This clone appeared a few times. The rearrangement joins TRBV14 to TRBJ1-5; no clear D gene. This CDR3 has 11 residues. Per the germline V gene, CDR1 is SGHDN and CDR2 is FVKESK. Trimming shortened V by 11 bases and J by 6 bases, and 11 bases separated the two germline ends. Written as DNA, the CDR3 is TGTGCCCCCGAGGGAGGTCAGCCCCAGCATTTT. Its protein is CAPEGGQPQHF.

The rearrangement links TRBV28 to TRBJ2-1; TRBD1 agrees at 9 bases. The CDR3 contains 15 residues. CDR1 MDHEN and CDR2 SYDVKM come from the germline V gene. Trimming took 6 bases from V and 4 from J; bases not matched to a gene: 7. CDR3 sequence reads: CASRGTGTNYNEQFF. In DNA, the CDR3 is TGTGCCAGCAGAGGGACAGGGACTAATTACAATGAGCAGTTCTTC.

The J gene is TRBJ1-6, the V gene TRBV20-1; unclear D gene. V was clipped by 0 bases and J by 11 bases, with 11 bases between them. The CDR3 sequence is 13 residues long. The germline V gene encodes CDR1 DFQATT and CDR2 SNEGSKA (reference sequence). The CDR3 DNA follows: TGCAGTGCTAGAGATCCGCTTGGGGCACCCCTCCACTTT. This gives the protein CSARDPLGAPLHF.

The CDR3 DNA sequence: TGTGCCAGCAGCCGGGGACAGGGGGCGGGCACCGGGGAGCTGTTTTTT. This gives the protein CASSRGQGAGTGELFF. This chain joins TRBV4-2 and TRBJ2-2, with TRBD1 matching over 12 bases. There are 16 residues in the CDR3. Germline CDR1 and CDR2: LGHNA and YNFKEQ. V trimming: 4 bases; J trimming: 4 bases; junction bases outside the gene matches: 4.

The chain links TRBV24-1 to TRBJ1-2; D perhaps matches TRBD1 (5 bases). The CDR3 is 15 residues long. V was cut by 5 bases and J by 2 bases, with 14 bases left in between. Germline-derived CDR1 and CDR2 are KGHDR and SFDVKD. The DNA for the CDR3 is TGTGCCACCAGTGCCTCTATGGGACCGAACTATGGCTACACCTTC. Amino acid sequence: CATSASMGPNYGYTF.

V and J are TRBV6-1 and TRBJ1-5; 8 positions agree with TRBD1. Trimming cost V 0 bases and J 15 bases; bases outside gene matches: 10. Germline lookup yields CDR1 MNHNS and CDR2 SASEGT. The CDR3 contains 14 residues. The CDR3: CASSEAWETGVRHF. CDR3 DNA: TGTGCCAGCAGTGAAGCGTGGGAGACAGGGGTGCGGCATTTT.

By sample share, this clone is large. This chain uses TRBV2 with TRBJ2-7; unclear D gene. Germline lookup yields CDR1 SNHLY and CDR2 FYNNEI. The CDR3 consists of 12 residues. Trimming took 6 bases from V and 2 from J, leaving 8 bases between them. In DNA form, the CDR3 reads TGTGCCAGCAGCCCCAGAGCCTACGAGCAGTACTTC. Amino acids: CASSPRAYEQYF.

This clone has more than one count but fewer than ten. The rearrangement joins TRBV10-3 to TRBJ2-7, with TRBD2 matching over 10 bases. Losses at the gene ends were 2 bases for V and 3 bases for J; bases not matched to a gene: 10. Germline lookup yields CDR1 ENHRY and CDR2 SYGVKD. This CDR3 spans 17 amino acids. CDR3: CAISEPNASGGFYEQYF. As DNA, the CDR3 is TGTGCCATCAGTGAGCCGAACGCTAGCGGGGGTTTCTACGAGCAGTACTTC.

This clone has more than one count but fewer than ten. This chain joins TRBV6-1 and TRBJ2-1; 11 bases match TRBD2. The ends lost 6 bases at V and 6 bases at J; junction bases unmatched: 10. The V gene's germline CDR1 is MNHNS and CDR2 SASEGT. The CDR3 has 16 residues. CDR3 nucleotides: TGTGCCAGCAGCAGAGTACTAGCGGGAGACTTCAATGAGCAGTTCTTC. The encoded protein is CASSRVLAGDFNEQFF.

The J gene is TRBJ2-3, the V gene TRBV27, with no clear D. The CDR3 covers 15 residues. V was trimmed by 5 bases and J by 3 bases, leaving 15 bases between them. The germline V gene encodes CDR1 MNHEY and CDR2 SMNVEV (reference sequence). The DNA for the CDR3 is TGTGCCAGCAGTCTCAGAGATATCGTAACAGATACGCAGTATTTT. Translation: CASSLRDIVTDTQYF.

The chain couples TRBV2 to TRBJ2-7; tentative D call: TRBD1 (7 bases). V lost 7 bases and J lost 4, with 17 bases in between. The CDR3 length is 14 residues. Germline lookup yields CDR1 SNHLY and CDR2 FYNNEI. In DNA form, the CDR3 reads TGTGCCAGCAAGGAGGGGGCCTCATCTTACGAGCAGTACTTC. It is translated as CASKEGASSYEQYF.